This section outlines one T cell receptor beta chain sequence together with its context. The source of the sample is a study of blood T cell repertoires in COVID-19. Study as a whole: Material from acute and convalescent COVID-19 was sourced from the United States, Italy and Spain. T cells, B-cell-depleted T cells, or PBMCs supplied cDNA or gDNA.

Original data processing: It was from reference gene primer amplification that nucleated cell counts were estimated. Measured with immunoSEQ multiplex PCR; TCRdb has only the in-frame clones, and not every one. The V and J calls and clone size were taken over from that table, and D and trimming were inferred from the DNA. The sample holds approximately 300,000 clones; 75% to 90% are singletons and the top ten take 3% to 4.5%. Germline V CDR1 and CDR2: SGHDN, FVKESK. The CDR3 runs 13 residues. V lost 1 base and J 7 bases, leaving 10 bases between the germline ends. The chain carries TRBV14 and TRBJ1-2; D remains ambiguous. The TCR comes from a woman in her thirties or forties with acute or convalescent COVID-19. The specimen was peripheral blood. The CDR3 region has the DNA TGTGCCAGCAGCCAAGGAGGCGATTTTGGCTACACCTTC. It yields the protein CASSQGGDFGYTF.